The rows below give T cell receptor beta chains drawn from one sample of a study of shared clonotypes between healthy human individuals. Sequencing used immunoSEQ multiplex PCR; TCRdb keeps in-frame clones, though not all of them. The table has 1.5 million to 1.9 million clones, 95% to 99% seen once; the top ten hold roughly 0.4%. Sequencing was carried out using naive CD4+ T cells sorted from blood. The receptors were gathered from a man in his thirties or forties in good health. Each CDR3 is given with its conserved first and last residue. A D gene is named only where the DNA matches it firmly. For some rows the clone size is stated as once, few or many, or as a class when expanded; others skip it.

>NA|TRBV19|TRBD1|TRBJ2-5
CASSIVGAGGWETQYF
TGTGCCAGTAGTATTGTTGGGGCAGGGGGCTGGGAGACCCAGTACTTC
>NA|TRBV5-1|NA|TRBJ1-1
CASSLEGSLSEAFF
TGCGCCAGCAGCTTGGAAGGTAGTTTATCTGAAGCTTTCTTT
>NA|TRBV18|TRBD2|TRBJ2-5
CASSPLAGGSQETQYF
TGTGCCAGCTCACCGCTAGCGGGAGGCTCCCAAGAGACCCAGTACTTC
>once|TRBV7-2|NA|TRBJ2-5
CASSPDLRGQETQYF
TGTGCCAGCAGCCCAGACCTCAGGGGTCAAGAGACCCAGTACTTC
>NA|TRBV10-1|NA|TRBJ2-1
CASSDDPVQNEQFF
TGCGCCAGCAGTGACGATCCTGTTCAGAATGAGCAGTTCTTC
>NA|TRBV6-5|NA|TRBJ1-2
CASSYSGTEYGYTF
TGTGCCAGCAGTTACTCGGGGACGGAGTATGGCTACACCTTC
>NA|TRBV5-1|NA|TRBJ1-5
CASSLEGSGNQPQHF
TGCGCCAGCAGCTTGGAAGGCAGCGGCAATCAGCCCCAGCATTTT
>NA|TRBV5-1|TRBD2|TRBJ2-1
CASSPGTSGRRGNEQFF
TGCGCCAGCAGCCCGGGGACTAGCGGGAGAAGAGGCAATGAGCAGTTCTTC
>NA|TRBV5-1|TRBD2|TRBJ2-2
CASSLWASGVTGELFF
TGCGCCAGCAGCTTGTGGGCTAGCGGAGTCACCGGGGAGCTGTTTTTT
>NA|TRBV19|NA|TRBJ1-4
CASSIIHEKLFF
TGTGCCAGTAGTATCATTCATGAAAAACTGTTTTTT
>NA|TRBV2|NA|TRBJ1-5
CASILSPGVTAQPQHF
TGTGCCAGCATCCTCAGCCCCGGGGTGACCGCTCAGCCCCAGCATTTT
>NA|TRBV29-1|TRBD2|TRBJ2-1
CSVGGRQGLAGVSYNEQFF
TGCAGCGTTGGAGGGAGGCAGGGACTAGCGGGAGTCTCCTACAATGAGCAGTTCTTC
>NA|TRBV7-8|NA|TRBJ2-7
CASSLGSTLLQYEQYF
TGTGCCAGCAGCTTAGGATCGACGTTACTTCAATACGAGCAGTACTTC
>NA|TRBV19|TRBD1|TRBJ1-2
CASSLGEGQGLSGYTF
TGTGCCAGTAGTCTCGGGGAAGGACAGGGGTTAAGTGGCTACACCTTC
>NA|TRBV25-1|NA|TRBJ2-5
CASSESPRETQYF
TGTGCCAGCAGTGAATCCCCTCGAGAGACCCAGTACTTC
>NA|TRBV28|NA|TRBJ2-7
CASSFGWGALYEQYF
TGTGCCAGCAGTTTCGGGTGGGGGGCTCTGTACGAGCAGTACTTC
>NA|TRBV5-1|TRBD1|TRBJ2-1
CASRDSQGGNEQFF
TGCGCCAGCCGGGACAGCCAAGGTGGAAATGAGCAGTTCTTC
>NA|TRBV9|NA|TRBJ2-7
CASSLGPQYEQYF
TGTGCCAGCAGCTTAGGGCCTCAGTACGAGCAGTACTTC
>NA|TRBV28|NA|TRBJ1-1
CASSLETGRLTEAFF
TGTGCCAGCAGTTTAGAAACAGGGAGGTTGACTGAAGCTTTCTTT
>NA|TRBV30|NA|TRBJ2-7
CAWRAPASYEQYF
TGTGCCTGGAGGGCGCCAGCCTCCTACGAGCAGTACTTC
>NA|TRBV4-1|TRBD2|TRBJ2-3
CASSQEVVIAGNQDTQYF
TGCGCCAGCAGCCAAGAGGTAGTTATAGCGGGAAATCAAGATACGCAGTATTTT
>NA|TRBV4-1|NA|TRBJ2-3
CASSPHGQYTDTQYF
TGCGCCAGCAGCCCTCACGGACAGTACACAGATACGCAGTATTTT
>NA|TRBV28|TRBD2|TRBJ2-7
CASSTLAGEQYF
TGTGCCAGCAGTACCTTAGCGGGCGAGCAGTACTTC
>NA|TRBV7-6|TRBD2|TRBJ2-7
CASSLVAGENNEQYF
TGTGCCAGCAGCTTAGTAGCGGGGGAGAATAACGAGCAGTACTTC
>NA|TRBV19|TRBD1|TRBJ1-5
CASSIQGASLAQHF
TGTGCCAGTAGTATCCAGGGGGCAAGTTTAGCCCAGCATTTT
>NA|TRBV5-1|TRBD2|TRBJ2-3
CASSLGNSGRFYTDTQYF
TGCGCCAGCAGCTTGGGCAATAGCGGGAGATTTTATACAGATACGCAGTATTTT
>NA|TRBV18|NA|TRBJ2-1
CASSPPLSSPGNNEQFF
TGTGCCAGCTCACCACCGCTTAGCTCCCCAGGGAACAATGAGCAGTTCTTC
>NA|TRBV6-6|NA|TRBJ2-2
CASINSGATGELFF
TGTGCCAGCATAAATTCAGGGGCCACCGGGGAGCTGTTTTTT
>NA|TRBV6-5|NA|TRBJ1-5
CASSYSSGLGQPQHF
TGTGCCAGCAGTTACTCGTCAGGCTTGGGTCAGCCCCAGCATTTT
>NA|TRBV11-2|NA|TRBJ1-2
CASSPSTGMDGYTF
TGTGCCAGCAGCCCTTCTACAGGGATGGATGGCTACACCTTC
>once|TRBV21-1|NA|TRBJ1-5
CASSKAGRGNQPQHF
TGTGCCAGCAGCAAAGCGGGGCGGGGAAATCAGCCCCAGCATTTT
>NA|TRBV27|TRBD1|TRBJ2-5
CASSRDRGRETQYF
TGTGCCAGCAGTAGGGACAGGGGTAGGGAGACCCAGTACTTC
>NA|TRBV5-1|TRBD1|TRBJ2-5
CASSLRRTGIAAETQYF
TGCGCCAGCAGCTTGCGTCGGACAGGGATCGCGGCGGAGACCCAGTACTTC
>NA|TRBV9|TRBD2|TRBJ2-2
CASSARTSPNTGELFF
TGTGCCAGCAGCGCCAGGACTAGCCCTAACACCGGGGAGCTGTTTTTT
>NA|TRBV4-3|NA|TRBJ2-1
CASSQVTGNEQFF
TGCGCCAGCAGCCAAGTTACAGGGAATGAGCAGTTCTTC
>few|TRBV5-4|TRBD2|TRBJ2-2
CASSLGLAGDTGELFF
TGTGCCAGCAGCTTGGGACTAGCGGGAGACACCGGGGAGCTGTTTTTT
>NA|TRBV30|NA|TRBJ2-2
CAWRSGVRGELFF
TGTGCCTGGAGATCCGGGGTTCGCGGGGAGCTGTTTTTT
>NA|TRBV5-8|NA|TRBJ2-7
CASSPYYEQYF
TGTGCCAGCAGCCCCTACTACGAGCAGTACTTC
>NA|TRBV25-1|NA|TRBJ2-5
CASSESGSETQYF
TGTGCCAGCAGTGAATCAGGCTCGGAGACCCAGTACTTC
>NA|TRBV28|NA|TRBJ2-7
CASRSSQGRRSYEQYF
TGTGCCAGCAGGTCATCTCAGGGGAGGAGATCCTACGAGCAGTACTTC
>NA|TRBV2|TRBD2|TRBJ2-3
CASSGGRGASTDTQYF
TGTGCCAGCAGTGGCGGGAGAGGGGCTAGCACAGATACGCAGTATTTT
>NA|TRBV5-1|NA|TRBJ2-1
CASSLLGSSYNEQFF
TGCGCCAGCAGCTTGTTGGGGAGCTCCTACAATGAGCAGTTCTTC
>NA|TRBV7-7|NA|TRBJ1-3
CASSLDRGNTIYF
TGTGCCAGCAGCTTAGACAGGGGAAACACCATATATTTT
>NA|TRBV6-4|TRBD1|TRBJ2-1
CASSQRWTGDNEQFF
TGTGCCAGCAGCCAACGCTGGACAGGTGACAATGAGCAGTTCTTC
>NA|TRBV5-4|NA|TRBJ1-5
CASSLDPNQPQHF
TGTGCCAGCAGCTTGGACCCTAATCAGCCCCAGCATTTT
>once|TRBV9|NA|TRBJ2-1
CASSPRFASAEYNEQFF
TGTGCCAGCAGCCCTCGTTTTGCTAGCGCAGAATACAATGAGCAGTTCTTC
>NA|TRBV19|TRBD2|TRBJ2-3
CASSVASGSTDTQYF
TGTGCCAGTAGTGTAGCTAGCGGGAGCACAGATACGCAGTATTTT
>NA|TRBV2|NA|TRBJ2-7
CASHRDGTSYEQYF
TGTGCCAGCCACCGGGACGGAACTTCCTACGAGCAGTACTTC
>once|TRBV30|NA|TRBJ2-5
CAWARRSQETQYF
TGTGCCTGGGCACGGCGTTCCCAAGAGACCCAGTACTTC
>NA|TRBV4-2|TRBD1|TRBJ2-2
CASSRMPGQPTGELFF
TGTGCCAGCAGCCGGATGCCGGGACAGCCCACCGGGGAGCTGTTTTTT
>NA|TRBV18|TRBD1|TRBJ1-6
CASSPLGQGDNSPLHF
TGTGCCAGCTCACCTCTGGGACAGGGGGATAATTCACCCCTCCACTTT
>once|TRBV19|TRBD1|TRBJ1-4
CASSNPRQGLFF
TGTGCCAGTAGTAACCCCCGACAGGGACTGTTTTTT
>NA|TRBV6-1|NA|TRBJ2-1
CASSEALHNEQFF
TGTGCCAGCAGTGAAGCTTTGCACAATGAGCAGTTCTTC
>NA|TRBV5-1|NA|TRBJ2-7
CASSLGAGVEQYF
TGCGCCAGCAGCTTGGGGGCAGGGGTCGAGCAGTACTTC
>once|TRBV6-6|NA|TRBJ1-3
CASSYQGSGNTIYF
TGTGCCAGCAGTTACCAGGGCTCTGGAAACACCATATATTTT